Following are 6 T cell receptor beta chains from one sample sequenced in a study of beta chain features in type 1 diabetes. As every portion of the isolated RNA was reverse transcribed, the sequencing read expressed TCRB transcripts. Here immunoSEQ multiplex PCR was the method, and the copy in TCRdb shows in-frame clones only, minus some. Of roughly 140,000 clones in the sample, roughly 7.2% were seen once. The sequenced sample consisted of central memory CD4+ T cells from blood. These receptors came from a woman aged 25-40 years in good health.

The CDR3: CASRPGGGNTIYF. CDR3 DNA: TGTGCCAGCAGGCCAGGGGGTGGAAACACCATATATTTT. The rearrangement joins TRBV6-5 to TRBJ1-3; 7 positions match TRBD1. Looked up from germline, CDR1 is MNHEY and CDR2 is SVGAGI. There are 13 residues in the CDR3. Trimming took 6 bases from V and 3 from J; bases not matched to a gene: 2.

The genes are TRBV28 and TRBJ1-1; 9 bases align to TRBD1. The CDR3 covers 14 residues. Germline V CDR1 and CDR2: MDHEN, SYDVKM. After removal of 5 bases from V and 6 bases from J, the junction contained 7 bases not matched to a gene. In DNA form, the CDR3 reads TGTGCCAGCAGTCCTACAGGGGGCGCATCTGAAGCTTTCTTT. Protein: CASSPTGGASEAFF.

This clone has just a few counts. The rearrangement links TRBV11-1 to TRBJ1-2, with 9 bases aligning to TRBD1. From germline, CDR1 is SGHAT and CDR2 FQDESV (reference sequence). This CDR3 region has 14 residues. V was pared by 6 bases and J by 7 bases, with 9 bases of the junction left unmatched. The CDR3 DNA reads TGTGCCAGCAGACCCGGGACAGGGCCACTTGGCTACACCTTC. Translating gives CASRPGTGPLGYTF.

The chain is built from TRBV30 and TRBJ2-3; D is undetermined. CDR3 size: 13 residues. Trimming left V 3 bases short and J 7 bases short, with 14 bases between. In germline, CDR1 is GTSNPN, CDR2 SVGIG (reference sequence). The CDR3 is CAWRQSPSHTQYF. CDR3 in DNA: TGTGCCTGGAGGCAGTCCCCCTCACATACGCAGTATTTT.

This clone came up many times. The rearrangement joins TRBV7-9 to TRBJ2-5, with D tentatively TRBD1 (6 bases). Germline loops: CDR1 SEHNR, CDR2 FQNEAQ (reference sequence). Trimming took 4 bases from V and 4 from J, leaving 16 bases between them. CDR3 length equals 15 residues. The CDR3 loop reads CASSSPSQGRETQYF. The CDR3 DNA sequence: TGTGCCAGCAGCTCCCCGAGCCAGGGGAGAGAGACCCAGTACTTC.

This clone was counted a few times. V is TRBV5-4 and J is TRBJ2-7, with TRBD1 identical over 7 bases. V trimming: 3 bases; J trimming: 2 bases; junction bases outside the gene matches: 11. In germline, CDR1 is SGHNT, CDR2 YYREEE (reference sequence). This CDR3 region has 16 residues. The CDR3 DNA sequence: TGTGCCAGCAGCTCCCAAATGGTGGACAGGCCCTACGAGCAGTACTTC. It yields the protein CASSSQMVDRPYEQYF.